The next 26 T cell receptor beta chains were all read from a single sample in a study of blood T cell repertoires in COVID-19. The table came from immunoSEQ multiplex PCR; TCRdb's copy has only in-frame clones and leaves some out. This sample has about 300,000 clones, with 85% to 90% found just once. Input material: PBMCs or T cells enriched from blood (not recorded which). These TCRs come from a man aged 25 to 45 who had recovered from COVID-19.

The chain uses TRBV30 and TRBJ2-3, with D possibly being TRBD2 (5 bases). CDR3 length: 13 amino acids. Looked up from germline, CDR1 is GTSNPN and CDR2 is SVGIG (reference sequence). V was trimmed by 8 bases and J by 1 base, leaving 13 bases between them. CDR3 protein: CAASGFRTDTQYF. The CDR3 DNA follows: TGTGCCGCAAGCGGATTTCGCACAGATACGCAGTATTTT.

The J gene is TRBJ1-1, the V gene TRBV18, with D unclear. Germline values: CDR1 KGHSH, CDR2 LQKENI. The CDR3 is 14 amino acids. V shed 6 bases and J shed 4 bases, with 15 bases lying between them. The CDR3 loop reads CASSPSRGGTEAFF. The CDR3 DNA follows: TGTGCCAGCTCCCCTTCGCGGGGTGGCACTGAAGCTTTCTTT.

CDR3 DNA sequence: TGTGCCTGGAGTGCCGCGGCTAGTAGCTACAATGAGCAGTTCTTC. It is translated as CAWSAAASSYNEQFF. This sequence joins TRBV30 and TRBJ2-1; D call uncertain. Germline V gene sequence: CDR1 GTSNPN, CDR2 SVGIG (reference sequence). Trimming removed 1 base at V and 3 bases at J, with 13 bases between. The CDR3 totals 15 residues.

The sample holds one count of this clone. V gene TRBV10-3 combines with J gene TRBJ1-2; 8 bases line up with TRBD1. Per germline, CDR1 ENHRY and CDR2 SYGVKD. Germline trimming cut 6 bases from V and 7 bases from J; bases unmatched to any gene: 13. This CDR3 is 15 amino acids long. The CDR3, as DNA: TGTGCCATCAGGGAAGTACAGGGGGGAAAGAGTGGCTACACCTTC. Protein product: CAIREVQGGKSGYTF.

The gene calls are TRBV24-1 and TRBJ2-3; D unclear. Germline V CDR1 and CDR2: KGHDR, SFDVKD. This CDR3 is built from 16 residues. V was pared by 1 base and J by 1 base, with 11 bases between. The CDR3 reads CATSDLSTVGTDTQYF. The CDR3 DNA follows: TGTGCCACCAGTGATTTAAGCACAGTTGGCACAGATACGCAGTATTTT.

The chain's CDR3 is CASSEGLARQFF. The CDR3 DNA follows: TGCGCCAGCAGTGAGGGACTAGCGAGGCAGTTCTTC. The gene calls are TRBV10-1 and TRBJ2-1, with TRBD2 matching 9 bases. The junction had 2 bases not matched to a gene; V was cut back by 2 bases and J by 12 bases. Germline CDR1 and CDR2: WNHNN and SYGVQD (reference sequence). This CDR3 contains 12 residues.

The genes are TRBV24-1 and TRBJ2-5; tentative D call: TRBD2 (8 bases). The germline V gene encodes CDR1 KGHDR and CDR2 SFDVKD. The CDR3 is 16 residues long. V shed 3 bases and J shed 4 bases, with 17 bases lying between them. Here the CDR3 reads CATSDPGRGQGETQYF. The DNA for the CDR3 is TGTGCCACCAGTGATCCCGGGAGGGGGCAAGGAGAGACCCAGTACTTC.

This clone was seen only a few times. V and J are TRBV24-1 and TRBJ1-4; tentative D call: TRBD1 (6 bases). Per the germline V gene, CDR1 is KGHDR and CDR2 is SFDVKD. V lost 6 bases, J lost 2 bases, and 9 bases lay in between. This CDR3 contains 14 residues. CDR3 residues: CATSSGATNEKLFF. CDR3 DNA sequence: TGTGCCACCAGTTCAGGGGCGACTAATGAAAAACTGTTTTTT.

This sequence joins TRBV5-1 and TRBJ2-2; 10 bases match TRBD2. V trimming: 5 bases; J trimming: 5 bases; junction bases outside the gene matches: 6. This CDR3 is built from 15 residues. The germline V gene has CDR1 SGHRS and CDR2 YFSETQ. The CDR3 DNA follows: TGCGCCAGCAGACTCCTAGCGGGGGTAACCGGGGAGCTGTTTTTT. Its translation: CASRLLAGVTGELFF.

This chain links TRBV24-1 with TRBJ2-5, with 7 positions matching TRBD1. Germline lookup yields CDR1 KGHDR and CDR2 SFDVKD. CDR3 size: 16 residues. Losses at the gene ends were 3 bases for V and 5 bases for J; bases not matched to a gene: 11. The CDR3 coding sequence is TGTGCCACCAGTGATATCCAGACAGGGATCAGGGAGACCCAGTACTTC. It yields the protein CATSDIQTGIRETQYF.

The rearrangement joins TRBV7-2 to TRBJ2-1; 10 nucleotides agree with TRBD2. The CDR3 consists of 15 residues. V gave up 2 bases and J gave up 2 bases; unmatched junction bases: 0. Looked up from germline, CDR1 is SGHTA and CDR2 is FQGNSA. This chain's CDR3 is CASSLTSGTYNEQFF. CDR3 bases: TGTGCCAGCAGCTTAACTAGCGGGACCTACAATGAGCAGTTCTTC.

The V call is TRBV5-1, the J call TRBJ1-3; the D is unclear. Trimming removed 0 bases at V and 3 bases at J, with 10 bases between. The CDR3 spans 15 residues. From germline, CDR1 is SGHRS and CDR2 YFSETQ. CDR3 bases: TGCGCCAGCAGCTTGGAGACTCGCTTTGGAAACACCATATATTTT. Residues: CASSLETRFGNTIYF.

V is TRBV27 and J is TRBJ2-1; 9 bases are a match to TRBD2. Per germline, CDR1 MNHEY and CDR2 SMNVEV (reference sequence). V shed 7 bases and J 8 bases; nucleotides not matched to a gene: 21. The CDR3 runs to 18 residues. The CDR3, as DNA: TGTGCCAGCACTTCGACTAGCGGCTATACTAAGGGTCGTGATGAGCAGTTCTTC. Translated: CASTSTSGYTKGRDEQFF.

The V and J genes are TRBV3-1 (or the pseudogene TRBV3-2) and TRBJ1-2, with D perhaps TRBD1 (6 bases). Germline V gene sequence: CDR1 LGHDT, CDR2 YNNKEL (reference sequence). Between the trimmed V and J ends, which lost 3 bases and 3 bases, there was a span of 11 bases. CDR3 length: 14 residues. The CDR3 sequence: CASSHYEGDYGYTF. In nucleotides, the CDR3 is TGTGCCAGCAGCCACTATGAGGGGGACTATGGCTACACCTTC.

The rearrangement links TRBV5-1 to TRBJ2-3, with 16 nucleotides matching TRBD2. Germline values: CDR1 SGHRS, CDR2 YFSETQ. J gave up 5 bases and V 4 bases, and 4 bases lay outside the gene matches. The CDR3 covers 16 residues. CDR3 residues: CASSVGLAGGLDTQYF. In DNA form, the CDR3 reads TGCGCCAGCAGCGTGGGACTAGCGGGGGGGCTAGATACGCAGTATTTT.

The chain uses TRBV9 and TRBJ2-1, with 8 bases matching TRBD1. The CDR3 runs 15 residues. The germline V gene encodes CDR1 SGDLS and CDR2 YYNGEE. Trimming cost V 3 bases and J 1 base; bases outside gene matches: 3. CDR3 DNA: TGTGCCAGCAGCGCAAGGACAGGGTCCTACAATGAGCAGTTCTTC. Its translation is CASSARTGSYNEQFF.

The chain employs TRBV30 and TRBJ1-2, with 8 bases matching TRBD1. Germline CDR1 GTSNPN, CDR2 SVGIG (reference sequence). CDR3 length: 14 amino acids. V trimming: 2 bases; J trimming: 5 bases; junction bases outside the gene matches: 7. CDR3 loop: CAWSSDRANYGYTF. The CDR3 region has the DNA TGTGCCTGGAGTTCGGACAGGGCCAATTATGGCTACACCTTC.

The CDR3 region has the DNA TGTGCCAGCAGCTTAACAGTCGTGTACACCGGGGAGCTGTTTTTT. Amino acids: CASSLTVVYTGELFF. The chain employs TRBV11-2 and TRBJ2-2; D not resolved. With 2 bases removed from V and 3 bases from J, the gap between germline ends came to 10 bases. CDR1 and CDR2 from the germline V gene are SGHAT and FQNNGV. There are 15 residues in the CDR3.

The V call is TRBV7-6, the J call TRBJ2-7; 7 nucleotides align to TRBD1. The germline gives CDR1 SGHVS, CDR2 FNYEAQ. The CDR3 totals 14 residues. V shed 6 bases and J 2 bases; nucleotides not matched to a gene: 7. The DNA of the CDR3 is TGTGCCAGCAGTCCGGGGACAGTTACCTACGAGCAGTACTTC. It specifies CASSPGTVTYEQYF.

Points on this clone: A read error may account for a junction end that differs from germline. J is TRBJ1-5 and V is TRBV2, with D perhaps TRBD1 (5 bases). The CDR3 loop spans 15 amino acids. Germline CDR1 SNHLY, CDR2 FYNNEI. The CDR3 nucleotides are TGTGCCAGCAGGGAAGACAGCAATAGCAATCAGCCCCAGCATTTT. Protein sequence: CASREDSNSNQPQHF. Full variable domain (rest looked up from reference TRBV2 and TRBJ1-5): EPEVTQTPSHQVTQMGQEVILRCVPISNHLYFYWYRQILGQKVEFLVSFYNNEISEKSEIFDDQFSVERPDGSNFTLKIRSTKLEDSAMYFCASREDSNSNQPQHFGDGTRLSIL.

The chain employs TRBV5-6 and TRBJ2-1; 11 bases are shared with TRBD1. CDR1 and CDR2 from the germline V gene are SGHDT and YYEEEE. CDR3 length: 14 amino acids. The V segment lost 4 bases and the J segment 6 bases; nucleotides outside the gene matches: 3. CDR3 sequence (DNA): TGTGCCAGCAGCCCCGGGACAGGGGGCAATGAGCAGTTCTTC. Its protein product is CASSPGTGGNEQFF. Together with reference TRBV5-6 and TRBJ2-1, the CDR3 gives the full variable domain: DAGVTQSPTHLIKTRGQQVTLRCSPKSGHDTVSWYQQALGQGPQFIFQYYEEEERQRGNFPDRFSGHQFPNYSSELNVNALLLGDSALYLCASSPGTGGNEQFFGPGTRLTVL.

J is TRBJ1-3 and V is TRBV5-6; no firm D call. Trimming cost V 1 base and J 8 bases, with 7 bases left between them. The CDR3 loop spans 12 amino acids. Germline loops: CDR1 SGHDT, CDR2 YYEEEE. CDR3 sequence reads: CASSLIGDTIYF. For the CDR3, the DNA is TGTGCCAGCAGCTTGATCGGGGACACCATATATTTT.

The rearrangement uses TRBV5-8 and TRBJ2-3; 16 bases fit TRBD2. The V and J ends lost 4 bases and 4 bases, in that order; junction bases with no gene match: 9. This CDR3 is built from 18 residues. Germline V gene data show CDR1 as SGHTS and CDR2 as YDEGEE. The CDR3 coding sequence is TGTGCCAGCAGCCCACGGGGGACTAGCGGGGGGGCGGCAGATACGCAGTATTTT. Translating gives CASSPRGTSGGAADTQYF.

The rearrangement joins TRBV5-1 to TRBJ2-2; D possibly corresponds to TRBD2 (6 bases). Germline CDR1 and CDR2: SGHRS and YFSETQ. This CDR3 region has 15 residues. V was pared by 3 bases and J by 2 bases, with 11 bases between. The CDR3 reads CASSSGGTNTGELFF. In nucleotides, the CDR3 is TGCGCCAGCAGCTCCGGGGGAACCAACACCGGGGAGCTGTTTTTT.

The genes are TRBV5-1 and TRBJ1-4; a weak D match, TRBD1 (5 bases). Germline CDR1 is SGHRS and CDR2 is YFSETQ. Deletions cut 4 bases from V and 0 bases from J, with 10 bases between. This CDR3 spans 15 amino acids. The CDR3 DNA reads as TGCGCCAGCAGCGCCACAGGAGCAACTAATGAAAAACTGTTTTTT. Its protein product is CASSATGATNEKLFF.

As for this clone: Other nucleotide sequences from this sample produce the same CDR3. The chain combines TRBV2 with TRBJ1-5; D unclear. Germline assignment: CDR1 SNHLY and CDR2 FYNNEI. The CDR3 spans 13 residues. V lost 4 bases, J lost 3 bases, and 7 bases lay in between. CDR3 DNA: TGTGCCAGCAGTGGCGGTCTCAATCAGCCCCAGCATTTT. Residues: CASSGGLNQPQHF.